The count of the clone carrying this T cell receptor (beta chain) is one. Its antigen remains unidentified. Clones were sequenced by immunoSEQ multiplex PCR, and TCRdb holds only the in-frame ones, with some missing. The sample has about 110,000 clones, about 90% seen once. The sample belongs to a study of siplizumab effects on memory and regulatory T cells. Germline CDR1 and CDR2: MNHNS and SASEGT. This CDR3 region has 15 residues. V dropped 6 bases and J dropped 5; count of bases not matched to a gene: 9. The study's findings and limits: Mappable CD4+ clones that were alloreactive averaged around 70% Treg-derived with siplizumab versus approximately 25% in controls.

This receptor was obtained from a human donor in good health. V usage is TRBV6-1 and J usage is TRBJ1-1; 10 nucleotides match TRBD1. Sequences were obtained from Tregs sorted from blood. CDR3 bases: TGTGCCAGCAGGTGGACAGGGGGGGGGAATACTGAAGCTTTCTTT. Protein sequence: CASRWTGGGNTEAFF.